Following are 21 T cell receptor beta chains from one sample sequenced in a study of graft-versus-host responses after intestinal transplantation. The table came from immunoSEQ multiplex PCR; TCRdb's copy has only in-frame clones and leaves some out. The sample has about 88,000 clones, roughly 92% seen once. Antigens for these TCRs are unknown. The sample here was unstimulated CD4+ T cells sorted from spleen or lymph node cells, taken before intestinal transplant. All receptors come from a human donor who received an intestinal transplant.

The chain has TRBV2 and TRBJ2-2; TRBD1 is a possible D gene (6 bases). Germline V lookup: CDR1 SNHLY, CDR2 FYNNEI. V was cut by 0 bases and J by 5 bases, with 10 bases left in between. The CDR3 has 15 residues. The CDR3: CASSEADSNTGELFF. The CDR3, as DNA: TGTGCCAGCAGTGAAGCGGACAGTAATACCGGGGAGCTGTTTTTT.

The J gene is TRBJ2-3, the V gene TRBV6-1; TRBD2 matches 9 bases. V shed 6 bases and J 3 bases; nucleotides not matched to a gene: 7. Germline values: CDR1 MNHNS, CDR2 SASEGT. The CDR3 runs to 15 residues. CDR3: CASRKAGGGTDTQYF. The CDR3 DNA reads as TGTGCCAGCAGGAAAGCGGGAGGAGGGACAGATACGCAGTATTTT.

The J gene is TRBJ1-6, the V gene TRBV28; D is undetermined. CDR3 length: 12 amino acids. CDR1 is MDHEN, CDR2 SYDVKM, per germline. The ends were cut back, 3 bases at V and 13 bases at J, with 10 bases in the middle. The CDR3 nucleotides read TGTGCCAGCAGTTTGGTGGGGTACCCCCTCCACTTT. Translation: CASSLVGYPLHF. Full variable domain (missing parts from reference TRBV28 and TRBJ1-6): DVKVTQSSRYLVKRTGEKVFLECVQDMDHENMFWYRQDPGLGLRLIYFSYDVKMKEKGDIPEGYSVSREKKERFSLILESASTNQTSMYLCASSLVGYPLHFGNGTRLTVT.

The chain has TRBV30 and TRBJ2-2; the match to TRBD2 covers 8 bases. CDR3 length: 14 residues. With 2 bases clipped from V and 6 bases from J, the junction kept 5 bases outside the gene matches. CDR1 and CDR2 from the germline V gene are GTSNPN and SVGIG (reference sequence). The CDR3 nucleotides read TGTGCCTGGAGTTTTGCGGGAGGTGCCGGGGAGCTGTTTTTT. It specifies CAWSFAGGAGELFF.

This chain uses TRBV5-1 with TRBJ2-1; 8 bases are shared with TRBD1. Per the germline V gene, CDR1 is SGHRS and CDR2 is YFSETQ. The length of the CDR3 is 15 residues. Trimming cost V 1 base and J 8 bases; bases outside gene matches: 8. DNA of the CDR3: TGCGCCAGCAGCTTGTCGTGGACAGGGTCCGATGAGCAGTTCTTC. Protein product: CASSLSWTGSDEQFF.

This clone was detected once. The chain recombines TRBV18 with TRBJ1-6; D remains unclear. V lost 3 bases and J lost 13, with 1 base in between. From germline, CDR1 is KGHSH and CDR2 LQKENI. The CDR3 totals 9 residues. Here the CDR3 reads CASSPPLHF. CDR3 DNA sequence: TGTGCCAGCTCACCCCCCCTCCACTTT.

The chain links TRBV19 to TRBJ2-7, with unresolved D. CDR1 LNHDA and CDR2 SQIVND come from the germline V gene (reference sequence). CDR3 length equals 15 residues. Trimming took 0 bases from V and 6 from J, leaving 15 bases between them. CDR3 loop: CASSIDRRQLREQYF. The CDR3 region has the DNA TGTGCCAGTAGTATAGATAGGCGGCAGCTTCGCGAGCAGTACTTC.

This sequence joins TRBV10-2 and TRBJ1-5, with a possible D match to TRBD1 (5 bases). V lost 2 bases and J lost 3, with 8 bases in between. The CDR3 runs 14 residues. CDR1 and CDR2 from the germline V gene are WSHSY and SAAADI. CDR3 residues: CASSEMGVNQPQHF. The CDR3 DNA is TGCGCCAGCAGTGAGATGGGGGTCAATCAGCCCCAGCATTTT.

The gene calls are TRBV7-2 and TRBJ2-7; 8 nucleotides line up with TRBD1. J gave up 7 bases and V 8 bases, and 7 bases lay outside the gene matches. The CDR3 runs 12 residues. From germline, CDR1 is SGHTA and CDR2 FQGNSA. The CDR3 protein is CASGQGAGEQYF. Here the CDR3 DNA reads TGTGCCAGCGGCCAGGGGGCGGGGGAGCAGTACTTC.

The rearrangement links TRBV7-8 to TRBJ2-3; D not resolved. From germline, CDR1 is SGHVS and CDR2 FQNEAQ. The CDR3 loop spans 15 amino acids. Trimming removed 4 bases from V and 0 bases from J, with 11 bases in between. CDR3: CASSSTALSTDTQYF. CDR3 nucleotide sequence: TGTGCCAGCAGCTCGACGGCCTTGAGCACAGATACGCAGTATTTT.

This clone was observed a few times. The J gene is TRBJ1-2, the V gene TRBV7-3, with D hard to call. Looked up from germline, CDR1 is SGHTA and CDR2 is FQGTGA. The CDR3 consists of 15 residues. The V end lost 2 bases, the J end lost 4 bases, and 14 bases lay between the germline ends. Here the CDR3 DNA reads TGTGCCAGCAGCTTAGGACCCGGTATCCCCTATGGCTACACCTTC. Translation: CASSLGPGIPYGYTF.

The chain links TRBV2 to TRBJ2-7, with 8 bases that match TRBD2. In germline, CDR1 is SNHLY, CDR2 FYNNEI. The ends lost 9 bases at V and 3 bases at J; junction bases unmatched: 10. CDR3 length: 14 residues. The CDR3 coding sequence is TGTGCCAGTTCACTAGCGGACATAATCTACGAGCAGTACTTC. This gives the protein CASSLADIIYEQYF.

The chain combines TRBV5-1 with TRBJ1-5; the D is unclear. This CDR3 contains 13 residues. Germline CDR1 is SGHRS and CDR2 is YFSETQ. The ends were cut back, 7 bases at V and 1 base at J, with 9 bases in the middle. The CDR3 nucleotides read TGCGCCAGCGGTTGGCAAAGCAATCAGCCCCAGCATTTT. It translates to CASGWQSNQPQHF.

The V gene is TRBV19, the J gene TRBJ2-6; tentatively, D is TRBD1 (5 bases). This CDR3 is built from 16 residues. Trimming pared 7 bases from V and 0 bases from J, leaving 13 bases between. The germline V gene encodes CDR1 LNHDA and CDR2 SQIVND (reference sequence). Written as DNA, the CDR3 is TGTGCCAGTACCACAGGTCCGGGCTCTGGGGCCAACGTCCTGACTTTC. Amino acid sequence: CASTTGPGSGANVLTF.

This clone has just one count. The chain is built from TRBV28 and TRBJ2-7, with 11 positions matching TRBD2. CDR3 length: 15 residues. V was pared by 5 bases and J by 1 base, with 4 bases of the junction left unmatched. CDR1 MDHEN and CDR2 SYDVKM come from the germline V gene. Written as DNA, the CDR3 is TGTGCCAGCAGTCCAGGGACTAGCGGTTCCTACGAGCAGTACTTC. This translates into CASSPGTSGSYEQYF. Full variable domain (outside the CDR3, taken from reference TRBV28 and TRBJ2-7): DVKVTQSSRYLVKRTGEKVFLECVQDMDHENMFWYRQDPGLGLRLIYFSYDVKMKEKGDIPEGYSVSREKKERFSLILESASTNQTSMYLCASSPGTSGSYEQYFGPGTRLTVT.

Remarks on this clone: The sample holds other DNA sequences that translate to the same CDR3. V gene TRBV5-1 combines with J gene TRBJ2-3, with D unclear. With 3 bases removed from V and 2 bases from J, the gap between germline ends came to 1 base. The CDR3 spans 11 residues. In germline, CDR1 is SGHRS, CDR2 YFSETQ. The CDR3 DNA sequence: TGCGCCAGCAGCTCCACAGATACGCAGTATTTT. Translated, it gives CASSSTDTQYF.

This clone was observed a handful of times. The chain combines TRBV6-6 with TRBJ2-7, with 7 bases identical to TRBD2. The trim removed 6 bases at V and 4 bases at J, leaving 9 bases unmatched. CDR3 length: 14 amino acids. Germline V lookup: CDR1 MNHNY, CDR2 SVGAGI (reference sequence). The CDR3 region is CASRPSRAGYEQYF. The CDR3 DNA follows: TGTGCCAGCAGGCCCTCCCGAGCGGGATACGAGCAGTACTTC.

The chain is built from TRBV19 and TRBJ2-5; 7 nucleotides line up with TRBD2. V shed 7 bases and J 5 bases; nucleotides not matched to a gene: 4. The CDR3 is made up of 12 amino acids. In germline, CDR1 is LNHDA, CDR2 SQIVND (reference sequence). Here the CDR3 DNA reads TGTGCCAGTAACGGGGGAGGGGAGACCCAGTACTTC. Protein product: CASNGGGETQYF.

This clone was seen a single time. The chain combines TRBV11-2 with TRBJ2-2; D uncertain. This CDR3 is 15 amino acids long. CDR1 is SGHAT, CDR2 FQNNGV, per germline. V was cut by 5 bases and J by 5 bases, with 15 bases left in between. The CDR3 protein is CASSPEWVRTGELFF. The DNA for the CDR3 is TGTGCCAGCAGCCCCGAGTGGGTGAGGACCGGGGAGCTGTTTTTT.

This clone was seen more than once but under ten times. The genes are TRBV19 and TRBJ2-2; D call uncertain. Germline assignment: CDR1 LNHDA and CDR2 SQIVND (reference sequence). The CDR3 runs to 14 residues. V lost 8 bases and J lost 2, with 12 bases in between. The CDR3 DNA is TGTGCCAGTTCGGCAGGTTTTAACACCGGGGAGCTGTTTTTT. This gives the protein CASSAGFNTGELFF.

The chain has TRBV28 and TRBJ2-7; the match to TRBD1 covers 7 bases. This CDR3 region has 13 residues. Germline loops: CDR1 MDHEN, CDR2 SYDVKM. Germline trimming cut 6 bases from V and 2 bases from J; bases unmatched to any gene: 4. DNA for the CDR3: TGTGCCAGCAGGCCCGGACAGGCCTACGAGCAGTACTTC. It is translated as CASRPGQAYEQYF.